These T cell receptor beta chains were read from a single sample in a study of shared clonotypes between healthy human individuals. Here immunoSEQ multiplex PCR was the method, and the copy in TCRdb shows in-frame clones only, minus some. The sample has 330,000 or so clones; 74% are singletons. Material for sequencing was memory CD4+ T cells sorted from blood. These receptors came from a young man in good health. Each CDR3 is given with its conserved first and last residue. The order of the fields is J gene, V gene, D gene, clone size, CDR3 protein, CDR3 DNA. D genes are given only for firm matches. Size is omitted from some rows. Given values are once, few, many or a class for expanded clones.

j_gene: TRBJ2-3; v_gene: TRBV11-2; d_gene: NA; abundance: NA; CDR3aa: CASSLVSPRLYDTQYF; CDR3nt: TGTGCCAGCAGCTTAGTAAGTCCACGCCTGTACGATACGCAGTATTTT
j_gene: TRBJ2-6; v_gene: TRBV7-2; d_gene: NA; abundance: once; CDR3aa: CASSLTGLGANVLTF; CDR3nt: TGTGCCAGCAGCTTAACCGGGCTTGGGGCCAACGTCCTGACTTTC
j_gene: TRBJ1-1; v_gene: TRBV5-1; d_gene: NA; abundance: NA; CDR3aa: CASSRGRAIMNTEAFF; CDR3nt: TGCGCCAGCAGCCGGGGCAGGGCGATCATGAACACTGAAGCTTTCTTT
j_gene: TRBJ1-5; v_gene: TRBV2; d_gene: NA; abundance: NA; CDR3aa: CASHPGRPNPNQPQHF; CDR3nt: TGTGCCAGCCATCCGGGACGCCCTAATCCCAATCAGCCCCAGCATTTT
j_gene: TRBJ2-2; v_gene: TRBV4-2; d_gene: TRBD2; abundance: few; CDR3aa: CASSQRLRTSGRAEDTGELFF; CDR3nt: TGTGCCAGCAGCCAACGACTTCGGACTAGCGGGAGGGCCGAGGACACCGGGGAGCTGTTTTTT
j_gene: TRBJ2-7; v_gene: TRBV27; d_gene: NA; abundance: NA; CDR3aa: CASRRQSPYEQYF; CDR3nt: TGTGCCAGCAGAAGACAGTCCCCCTACGAGCAGTACTTC
j_gene: TRBJ1-1; v_gene: TRBV19; d_gene: NA; abundance: many; CDR3aa: CASSGPRGPGRYTEAFF; CDR3nt: TGTGCCAGTAGTGGGCCGCGGGGCCCCGGGCGTTACACTGAAGCTTTCTTT
j_gene: TRBJ2-6; v_gene: TRBV7-2; d_gene: NA; abundance: NA; CDR3aa: CASSLEFSGANVLTF; CDR3nt: TGTGCCAGCAGCTTAGAGTTCTCTGGGGCCAACGTCCTGACTTTC
j_gene: TRBJ1-2; v_gene: TRBV28; d_gene: NA; abundance: NA; CDR3aa: CASSLPGRLGEYGYTF; CDR3nt: TGTGCCAGCAGTTTACCAGGGAGACTCGGGGAATATGGCTACACCTTC
j_gene: TRBJ1-1; v_gene: TRBV27; d_gene: NA; abundance: many; CDR3aa: CASSLDRMVHTEAFF; CDR3nt: TGTGCCAGCAGTTTAGACAGGATGGTGCACACTGAAGCTTTCTTT
j_gene: TRBJ2-7; v_gene: TRBV6-1; d_gene: TRBD2; abundance: NA; CDR3aa: CASSIKELAGHEQYF; CDR3nt: TGTGCCAGCAGTATCAAGGAACTAGCGGGACACGAGCAGTACTTC
j_gene: TRBJ2-7; v_gene: TRBV7-2; d_gene: NA; abundance: NA; CDR3aa: CASSFPSIEQYF; CDR3nt: TGTGCCAGCAGCTTCCCTAGTATCGAGCAGTACTTC
j_gene: TRBJ2-3; v_gene: TRBV2; d_gene: NA; abundance: NA; CDR3aa: CASSENGDTQYF; CDR3nt: TGTGCCAGCAGTGAAAATGGAGATACGCAGTATTTT
j_gene: TRBJ2-2; v_gene: TRBV5-1; d_gene: TRBD1; abundance: NA; CDR3aa: CASSLQGATGELFF; CDR3nt: TGCGCCAGCAGCTTGCAGGGGGCGACCGGGGAGCTGTTTTTT
j_gene: TRBJ1-1; v_gene: TRBV7-2; d_gene: TRBD1; abundance: NA; CDR3aa: CASSLDGLNRGVLAFF; CDR3nt: TGTGCCAGCAGCTTAGATGGACTGAACAGGGGAGTGTTGGCTTTCTTT
j_gene: TRBJ2-7; v_gene: TRBV5-5; d_gene: TRBD2; abundance: NA; CDR3aa: CASGRAGGSSYEQYF; CDR3nt: TGTGCCAGCGGAAGAGCGGGAGGGAGCTCCTACGAGCAGTACTTC
j_gene: TRBJ1-2; v_gene: TRBV6-1; d_gene: TRBD1; abundance: NA; CDR3aa: CASSEGTGNYGYTF; CDR3nt: TGTGCCAGCAGTGAAGGGACAGGGAACTATGGCTACACCTTC
j_gene: TRBJ2-2; v_gene: TRBV11-2; d_gene: TRBD1; abundance: once; CDR3aa: CASSLRQGAGGELFF; CDR3nt: TGTGCCAGCAGCTTAAGACAGGGGGCTGGCGGGGAGCTGTTTTTT
j_gene: TRBJ2-3; v_gene: TRBV28; d_gene: TRBD2; abundance: NA; CDR3aa: CASSETSGMNTDTQYF; CDR3nt: TGTGCCAGCAGCGAAACTAGCGGGATGAACACAGATACGCAGTATTTT
j_gene: TRBJ1-2; v_gene: TRBV19; d_gene: TRBD1; abundance: NA; CDR3aa: CASTPQGTANYGYTF; CDR3nt: TGTGCCAGTACCCCCCAAGGGACAGCAAACTATGGCTACACCTTC
j_gene: TRBJ2-5; v_gene: TRBV7-4; d_gene: TRBD1; abundance: NA; CDR3aa: CASSLALGRGETQYF; CDR3nt: TGTGCCAGCAGCTTAGCGCTCGGCAGGGGGGAGACCCAGTACTTC
j_gene: TRBJ1-2; v_gene: TRBV6-1; d_gene: NA; abundance: NA; CDR3aa: CASRDWGVDEDGYTF; CDR3nt: TGTGCCAGCAGGGATTGGGGGGTTGATGAGGATGGCTACACCTTC
j_gene: TRBJ2-1; v_gene: TRBV7-8; d_gene: TRBD2; abundance: NA; CDR3aa: CASGRTSFNEQFF; CDR3nt: TGTGCCAGCGGCAGGACTAGTTTCAATGAGCAGTTCTTC
j_gene: TRBJ2-7; v_gene: TRBV27; d_gene: NA; abundance: NA; CDR3aa: CASSHPRGNEQYF; CDR3nt: TGTGCCAGCAGCCATCCACGTGGGAACGAGCAGTACTTC
j_gene: TRBJ1-5; v_gene: TRBV7-8; d_gene: NA; abundance: once; CDR3aa: CASSLPRRFNSNQPQHF; CDR3nt: TGTGCCAGCAGCTTACCCCGCAGGTTTAATAGCAATCAGCCCCAGCATTTT
j_gene: TRBJ2-7; v_gene: TRBV18; d_gene: NA; abundance: NA; CDR3aa: CASSPSWGESGSEQYF; CDR3nt: TGTGCCAGCTCACCTAGTTGGGGCGAGTCGGGGAGCGAGCAGTACTTC
j_gene: TRBJ2-1; v_gene: TRBV2; d_gene: NA; abundance: many; CDR3aa: CASRVSGAVQFF; CDR3nt: TGTGCCAGCAGGGTATCAGGGGCGGTGCAGTTCTTC
j_gene: TRBJ2-7; v_gene: TRBV14; d_gene: NA; abundance: few; CDR3aa: CASSQLMSSYEQYF; CDR3nt: TGTGCCAGCAGCCAATTAATGAGCTCCTACGAGCAGTACTTC
j_gene: TRBJ1-2; v_gene: TRBV5-1; d_gene: NA; abundance: NA; CDR3aa: CASSLAQTGNGYTF; CDR3nt: TGCGCCAGCAGCTTGGCCCAGACGGGGAATGGCTACACCTTC
j_gene: TRBJ2-7; v_gene: TRBV14; d_gene: TRBD2; abundance: NA; CDR3aa: CASSQALGLAGEYEQYF; CDR3nt: TGTGCCAGCAGCCAGGCCCTGGGACTAGCGGGAGAATACGAGCAGTACTTC
j_gene: TRBJ2-2; v_gene: TRBV28; d_gene: TRBD2; abundance: NA; CDR3aa: CASNIAGEDTGELFF; CDR3nt: TGTGCCAGCAACATAGCGGGAGAGGACACCGGGGAGCTGTTTTTT
j_gene: TRBJ2-3; v_gene: TRBV9; d_gene: NA; abundance: NA; CDR3aa: CASSFSGSTDTQYF; CDR3nt: TGTGCCAGCAGCTTTAGCGGTAGCACAGATACGCAGTATTTT
j_gene: TRBJ2-1; v_gene: TRBV7-9; d_gene: NA; abundance: NA; CDR3aa: CASSLAPPAEQFF; CDR3nt: TGTGCCAGCAGCTTAGCACCTCCCGCTGAGCAGTTCTTC
j_gene: TRBJ2-5; v_gene: TRBV29-1; d_gene: NA; abundance: few; CDR3aa: CSVAGVGAIETQYF; CDR3nt: TGCAGCGTCGCCGGGGTAGGGGCAATTGAGACCCAGTACTTC
j_gene: TRBJ2-1; v_gene: TRBV5-1; d_gene: NA; abundance: few; CDR3aa: CASSLGGDNEQFF; CDR3nt: TGCGCCAGCAGCTTGGGGGGAGACAATGAGCAGTTCTTC
j_gene: TRBJ2-1; v_gene: TRBV7-9; d_gene: TRBD1; abundance: NA; CDR3aa: CASSLSGTAYNEQFF; CDR3nt: TGTGCCAGCAGCTTATCCGGGACAGCTTACAATGAGCAGTTCTTC
j_gene: TRBJ2-7; v_gene: TRBV5-1; d_gene: NA; abundance: NA; CDR3aa: CASSLGDSPYEQYF; CDR3nt: TGCGCCAGCAGCTTGGGGGATTCTCCCTACGAGCAGTACTTC
j_gene: TRBJ2-5; v_gene: TRBV5-1; d_gene: TRBD2; abundance: NA; CDR3aa: CASSFLGTSEETQYF; CDR3nt: TGCGCCAGCAGCTTTCTGGGGACTAGCGAAGAGACCCAGTACTTC
j_gene: TRBJ2-2; v_gene: TRBV13; d_gene: TRBD2; abundance: NA; CDR3aa: CASSGLASGELFF; CDR3nt: TGTGCCAGCAGTGGACTAGCTTCCGGGGAGCTGTTTTTT
j_gene: TRBJ2-6; v_gene: TRBV15; d_gene: TRBD1; abundance: NA; CDR3aa: CATSRGRQGSGANVLTF; CDR3nt: TGTGCCACCAGCAGAGGCCGACAGGGCTCTGGGGCCAACGTCCTGACTTTC
j_gene: TRBJ1-5; v_gene: TRBV28; d_gene: NA; abundance: many; CDR3aa: CASSPQRGAGPPQHF; CDR3nt: TGTGCCAGCAGCCCTCAGCGGGGGGCGGGTCCGCCCCAGCATTTT